One T cell receptor (beta chain) is described in this entry. Its antigen is not known. These data are taken from a study of OX40 agonist ivuxolimab in advanced cancers. Study as a whole: Each patient was given ivuxolimab into a vein every 2 weeks, at 0.01 to 10 mg/kg. Checkpoint inhibitors had been given previously to roughly 36% of patients. Partial responses occurred in Three dose-escalation patients, one with hepatocellular carcinoma and two with cutaneous melanoma.

TCRdb's copy holds only in-frame clones and misses some; the assay was immunoSEQ multiplex PCR. The sample has about 49,000 clones, 85% seen once. Study results and limitations: The mean number of expanded clones was higher in CD8+ T cells than in CD4+.

The CDR3 runs 10 residues. V was clipped by 7 bases and J by 5 bases, with 4 bases between them. Germline V gene lookup returns CDR1 MNHNS and CDR2 SASEGT. This clonotype was sampled from an adult with an advanced solid tumor such as melanoma, head and neck, liver or kidney cancer. The gene calls are TRBV6-1 and TRBJ2-3; D uncertain. Specimen: CD4+ or CD8+ T cells sorted from blood, collected in a trial of the OX40 agonist ivuxolimab. The CDR3 here is CASTGDTQYF. In nucleotides, the CDR3 is TGTGCCAGCACTGGAGATACGCAGTATTTT.